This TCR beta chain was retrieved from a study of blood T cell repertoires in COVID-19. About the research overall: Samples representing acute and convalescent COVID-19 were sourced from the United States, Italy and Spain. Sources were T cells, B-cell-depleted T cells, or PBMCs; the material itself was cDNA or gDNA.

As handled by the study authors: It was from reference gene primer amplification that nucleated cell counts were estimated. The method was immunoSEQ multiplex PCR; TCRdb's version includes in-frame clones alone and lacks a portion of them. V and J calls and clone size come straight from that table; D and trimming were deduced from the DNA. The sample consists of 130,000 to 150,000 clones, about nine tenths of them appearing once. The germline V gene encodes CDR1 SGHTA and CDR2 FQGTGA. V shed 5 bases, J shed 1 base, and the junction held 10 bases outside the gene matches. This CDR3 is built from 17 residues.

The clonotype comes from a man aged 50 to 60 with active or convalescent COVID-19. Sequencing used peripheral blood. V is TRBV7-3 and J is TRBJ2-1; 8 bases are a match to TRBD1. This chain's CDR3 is CASSGRTGSGSYNEQFF. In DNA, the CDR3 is TGTGCCAGCAGCGGACGGACAGGGTCCGGTTCCTACAATGAGCAGTTCTTC.